The 21 T cell receptor beta chains listed next were all sequenced from one sample in a study of CD8+ T cells in alopecia areata. RNA extraction was followed by reverse transcription into cDNA, which acted as the sequencing template. Using immunoSEQ multiplex PCR, the repertoire was profiled, and TCRdb retains in-frame clones only, with some absent. The table records around 190,000 clones, roughly 70% of them present only once. This sample's treatment: oral pan-JAK inhibitor, 5-10 mg twice daily. The sample consisted of CD4+ T cells sorted from blood, taken between weeks 49 and 50, from a patient treated with tofacitinib. The receptor set was obtained from a human donor with alopecia areata.

This clone came up a few times. The chain uses TRBV5-1 and TRBJ2-7; D is perhaps TRBD1 (6 bases). The ends were cut back, 1 base at V and 2 bases at J, with 7 bases in the middle. CDR3 length: 13 residues. CDR1 SGHRS and CDR2 YFSETQ come from the germline V gene. The chain's CDR3 is CASSLRTAYEQYF. Here the CDR3 DNA reads TGCGCCAGCAGCTTGAGGACAGCCTACGAGCAGTACTTC.

The rearrangement links TRBV25-1 to TRBJ1-2, with D unresolved. Germline lookup yields CDR1 MGHDK and CDR2 SYGVNS. Trimming took 2 bases from V and 4 from J, leaving 8 bases between them. CDR3 length: 13 residues. The CDR3 nucleotides are TGTGCCAGCAGTGAAGGGCGGATCTATGGCTACACCTTC. This translates into CASSEGRIYGYTF.

This chain connects TRBV7-2 to TRBJ2-3, with 9 bases lining up with TRBD2. The V and J ends lost 5 bases and 2 bases, in that order; junction bases with no gene match: 5. There are 15 residues in the CDR3. Looked up from germline, CDR1 is SGHTA and CDR2 is FQGNSA. Written as DNA, the CDR3 is TGTGCCAGCAGCCCGGGACTAGCTTACACAGATACGCAGTATTTT. It yields the protein CASSPGLAYTDTQYF.

The rearrangement links TRBV5-8 to TRBJ2-7; the D is unclear. Per the germline V gene, CDR1 is SGHTS and CDR2 is YDEGEE. Trimming removed 1 base from V and 0 bases from J, with 11 bases in between. The CDR3 runs to 15 residues. The CDR3 here is CASSLQKTASYEQYF. CDR3 coding DNA: TGTGCCAGCAGCTTGCAGAAGACGGCCTCCTACGAGCAGTACTTC.

The sample holds a few counts of this clone. The chain joins TRBV6-4 to TRBJ2-1, with D possibly being TRBD1 or TRBD2 (5 bases each). Germline CDR1 and CDR2: MRHNA and SNTAGT. V was clipped by 6 bases and J by 8 bases, with 17 bases between them. The CDR3 is 14 amino acids. This CDR3 reads CASRREMGLDEQFF. CDR3 sequence (DNA): TGTGCCAGCAGGAGGGAAATGGGGCTCGATGAGCAGTTCTTC.

The chain carries TRBV30 and TRBJ2-7, with 9 bases matching TRBD1. The germline V gene encodes CDR1 GTSNPN and CDR2 SVGIG (reference sequence). The trim removed 3 bases at V and 2 bases at J, leaving 5 bases unmatched. The CDR3 consists of 14 residues. CDR3 nucleotides: TGTGCCTGGAGCGGGACAGGGCTAACCTACGAGCAGTACTTC. Protein: CAWSGTGLTYEQYF.

This clone was observed a few times. V is TRBV9 and J is TRBJ2-7, with D tentatively TRBD2 (6 bases). Looked up from germline, CDR1 is SGDLS and CDR2 is YYNGEE. The CDR3 runs 14 residues. Trimming took off 1 base at V and 1 base at J, with 9 bases between the two ends. CDR3 bases: TGTGCCAGCAGCGTAACCGGGACTTCCTACGAGCAGTACTTC. This translates into CASSVTGTSYEQYF.

V gene TRBV10-2 combines with J gene TRBJ2-5; D remains ambiguous. Trimming cost V 2 bases and J 11 bases, with 12 bases left between them. Per germline, CDR1 WSHSY and CDR2 SAAADI. The CDR3 runs to 12 residues. CDR3 protein: CASSEGVQEQYF. The CDR3 DNA follows: TGCGCCAGCAGTGAGGGGGTGCAGGAACAGTACTTC.

The CDR3 protein is CASNRQGVYQETQYF. The CDR3, as DNA: TGCGCCAGCAACCGACAGGGCGTCTATCAAGAGACCCAGTACTTC. The rearrangement joins TRBV10-1 to TRBJ2-5; TRBD1 matches 7 bases. Germline V gene sequence: CDR1 WNHNN, CDR2 SYGVQD (reference sequence). V lost 7 bases, J lost 2 bases, and 10 bases stayed unmatched. This CDR3 has 15 amino acids.

This clone was picked up one time. The rearrangement uses TRBV9 and TRBJ1-2; D perhaps matches TRBD1 (5 bases). Germline V CDR1 and CDR2: SGDLS, YYNGEE. This CDR3 comprises 14 residues. The ends were cut back, 4 bases at V and 8 bases at J, with 18 bases in the middle. DNA of the CDR3: TGTGCCAGCAGCCTCAGCCGAGCGGGGGACGGCTACACCTTC. Protein sequence: CASSLSRAGDGYTF.

The chain is built from TRBV4-3 and TRBJ1-1; D is unresolved. The CDR3 consists of 13 residues. Germline assignment: CDR1 LGHNA and CDR2 YSLEER. Deletions cut 0 bases from V and 5 bases from J, with 7 bases between. The CDR3 region is CASSQDGDTEAFF. The CDR3 DNA reads as TGCGCCAGCAGCCAAGATGGGGATACTGAAGCTTTCTTT.

This rearrangement joins TRBV29-1 to TRBJ1-5, with 8 bases fitting TRBD1. CDR3 size: 14 residues. Looked up from germline, CDR1 is SQVTM and CDR2 is ANQGSEA. With V trimmed by 6 bases and J by 7 bases, 11 bases remained unmatched. The DNA for the CDR3 is TGCAGCGTCGCGCTGGACAGGGTGGGGCAGCCCCAGCATTTT. Protein: CSVALDRVGQPQHF. Full variable domain (missing parts from reference TRBV29-1 and TRBJ1-5): SAVISQKPSRDICQRGTSLTIQCQVDSQVTMMFWYRQQPGQSLTLIATANQGSEATYESGFVIDKFPISRPNLTFSTLTVSNMSPEDSSIYLCSVALDRVGQPQHFGDGTRLSIL.

CDR3 region: CASSENGKDGYTF. The CDR3, as DNA: TGTGCCAGCAGTGAAAACGGGAAAGATGGCTACACCTTC. The chain uses TRBV2 and TRBJ1-2; D unresolved. This CDR3 comprises 13 residues. The germline V gene encodes CDR1 SNHLY and CDR2 FYNNEI. The germline V and J ends were trimmed by 2 bases and 6 bases, with 10 bases remaining between them.

In its sample, this clone was seen a few times. The CDR3 sequence is CASSVGTTRSDTQYF. CDR3 nucleotide sequence: TGTGCCAGCAGCGTAGGAACGACTAGGTCGGATACGCAGTATTTT. This chain links TRBV9 with TRBJ2-3, with D maybe TRBD2 (6 bases). Germline CDR1 and CDR2: SGDLS and YYNGEE. This CDR3 contains 15 residues. Trimming removed 0 bases at V and 6 bases at J, with 14 bases between. The whole variable domain, remainder taken from reference TRBV9 and TRBJ2-3, is DSGVTQTPKHLITATGQRVTLRCSPRSGDLSVYWYQQSLDQGLQFLIQYYNGEERAKGNILERFSAQQFPDLHSELNLSSLELGDSALYFCASSVGTTRSDTQYFGPGTRLTVL.

J is TRBJ2-2 and V is TRBV9; D not certain. This CDR3 contains 16 residues. CDR1 and CDR2 from the germline V gene are SGDLS and YYNGEE. V lost 3 bases, J lost 7 bases, and 19 bases lay in between. This CDR3 is CASSDLVGLPVGELFF. DNA for the CDR3: TGTGCCAGCAGCGATTTAGTCGGTCTACCTGTCGGGGAGCTGTTTTTT.

This clone was seen more than once but under ten times. The chain employs TRBV11-2 and TRBJ1-1; weak D call: TRBD1 (5 bases). The CDR3 extends over 14 amino acids. Germline V CDR1 and CDR2: SGHAT, FQNNGV. V shed 1 base and J shed 1 base, with 7 bases lying between them. DNA for the CDR3: TGTGCCAGCAGCTTAGGGGGGTCGAACACTGAAGCTTTCTTT. Amino acids: CASSLGGSNTEAFF.

The chain uses TRBV5-1 and TRBJ2-6, with D possibly TRBD2 on 6 matching bases. The V gene lost 5 bases and the J gene lost 2 bases, with 8 bases spanning the gap. The CDR3 covers 14 residues. Germline CDR1 is SGHRS and CDR2 is YFSETQ. The CDR3 spells CASREGAGANVLTF. The CDR3, as DNA: TGCGCCAGCAGGGAGGGCGCTGGGGCCAACGTCCTGACTTTC.

For this clone: This specimen includes other DNA sequences encoding the same CDR3. This chain links TRBV30 with TRBJ2-7; 9 positions agree with TRBD1. CDR1 is GTSNPN and CDR2 is SVGIG in the germline V gene (reference sequence). The CDR3 spans 14 residues. After removal of 1 base from V and 4 bases from J, the junction contained 5 bases not matched to a gene. CDR3 sequence: CAWSGGDRGYEQYF. CDR3 sequence (DNA): TGTGCCTGGAGTGGTGGAGACAGGGGGTACGAGCAGTACTTC.

There are a few counts of this clone. The chain has TRBV29-1 and TRBJ2-7, with TRBD1 matching over 10 bases. The length of the CDR3 is 13 residues. CDR1 and CDR2 (germline): SQVTM, ANQGSEA. Trimming removed 6 bases from V and 2 bases from J; junction bases left unmatched: 4. The CDR3 loop reads CSVDGTGAYEQYF. CDR3 bases: TGCAGCGTAGATGGGACAGGGGCCTACGAGCAGTACTTC.

V is TRBV23-1 and J is TRBJ1-2; weak D call: TRBD1 (5 bases). TRBV23-1 is placed among ORFs of uncertain function. The ends were cut back, 7 bases at V and 7 bases at J, with 13 bases in the middle. The CDR3 contains 12 residues. The CDR3 coding sequence is TGCGCCAGCATAACCTCAGGGTCTGGCTACACCTTC. Translated, it gives CASITSGSGYTF.

The chain joins TRBV29-1 to TRBJ1-2; TRBD1 might be the D (5 bases). CDR1 SQVTM and CDR2 ANQGSEA come from the germline V gene. V was pared by 3 bases and J by 8 bases, with 16 bases between. The CDR3 is 13 residues long. CDR3 nucleotides: TGCAGCGTTGATGAGGGCAGGGTGGAAGGCTACACCTTC. Translated, it gives CSVDEGRVEGYTF.